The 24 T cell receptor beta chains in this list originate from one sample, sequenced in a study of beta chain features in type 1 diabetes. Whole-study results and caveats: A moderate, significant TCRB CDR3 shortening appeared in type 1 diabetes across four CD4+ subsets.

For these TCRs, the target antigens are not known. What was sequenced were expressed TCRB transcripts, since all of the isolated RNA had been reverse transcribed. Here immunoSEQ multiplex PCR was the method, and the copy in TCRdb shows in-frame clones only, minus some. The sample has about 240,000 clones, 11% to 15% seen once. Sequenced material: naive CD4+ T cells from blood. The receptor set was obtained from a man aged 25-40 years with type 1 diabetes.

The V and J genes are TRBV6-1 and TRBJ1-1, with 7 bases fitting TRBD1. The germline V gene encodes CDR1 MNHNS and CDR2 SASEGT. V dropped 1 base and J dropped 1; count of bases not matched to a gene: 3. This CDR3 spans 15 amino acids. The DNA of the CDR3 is TGTGCCAGCAGTGAAGATCCAGGGGGGAACACTGAAGCTTTCTTT. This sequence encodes CASSEDPGGNTEAFF.

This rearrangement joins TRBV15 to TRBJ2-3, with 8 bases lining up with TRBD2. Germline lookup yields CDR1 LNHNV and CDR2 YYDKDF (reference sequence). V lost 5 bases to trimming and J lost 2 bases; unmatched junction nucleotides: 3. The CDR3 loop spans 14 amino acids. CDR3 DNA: TGTGCCACCAGCGTAGCGGGGATCACAGATACGCAGTATTTT. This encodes CATSVAGITDTQYF.

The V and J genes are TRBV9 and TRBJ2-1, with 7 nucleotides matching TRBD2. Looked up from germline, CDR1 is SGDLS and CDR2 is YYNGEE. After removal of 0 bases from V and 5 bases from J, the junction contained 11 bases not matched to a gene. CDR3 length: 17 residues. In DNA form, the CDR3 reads TGTGCCAGCAGCGTAGTGGGCGGGAGCTCGATCGACAATGAGCAGTTCTTC. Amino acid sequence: CASSVVGGSSIDNEQFF.

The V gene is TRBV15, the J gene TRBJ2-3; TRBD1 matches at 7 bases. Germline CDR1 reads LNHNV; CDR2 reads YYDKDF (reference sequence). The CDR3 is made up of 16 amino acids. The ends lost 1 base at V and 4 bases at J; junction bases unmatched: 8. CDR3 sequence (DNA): TGTGCCACCAGCAGAGCGGTACAGGGGCGGGCAGATACGCAGTATTTT. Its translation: CATSRAVQGRADTQYF.

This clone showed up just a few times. CDR3 in amino acids: CASSLEGVTKTQYF. The CDR3 DNA sequence: TGCGCCAGCAGCTTGGAGGGGGTCACAAAGACCCAGTACTTC. This chain uses TRBV5-1 with TRBJ2-5, with a weak D call TRBD1 (6 bases). Looked up from germline, CDR1 is SGHRS and CDR2 is YFSETQ. V gave up 0 bases and J gave up 6 bases, with 12 bases separating them. This CDR3 comprises 14 residues.

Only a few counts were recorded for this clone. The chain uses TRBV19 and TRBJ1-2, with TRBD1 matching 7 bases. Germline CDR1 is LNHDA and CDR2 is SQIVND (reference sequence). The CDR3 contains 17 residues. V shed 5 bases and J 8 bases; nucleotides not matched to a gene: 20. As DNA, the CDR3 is TGTGCCAGTAGTGTACGACAGGGCCCACAGGGCTATGGCGGCTACACCTTC. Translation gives CASSVRQGPQGYGGYTF.

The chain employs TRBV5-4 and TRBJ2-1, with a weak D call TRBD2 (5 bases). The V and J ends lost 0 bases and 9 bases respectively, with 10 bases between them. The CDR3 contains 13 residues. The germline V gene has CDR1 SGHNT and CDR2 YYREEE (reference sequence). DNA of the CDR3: TGTGCCAGCAGCTTGGACGGGGTCGGTGAGCAGTTCTTC. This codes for CASSLDGVGEQFF.

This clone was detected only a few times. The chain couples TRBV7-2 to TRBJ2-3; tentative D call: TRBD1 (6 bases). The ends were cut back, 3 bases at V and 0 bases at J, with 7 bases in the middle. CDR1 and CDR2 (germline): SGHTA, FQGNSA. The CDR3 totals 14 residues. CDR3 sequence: CASSFRGSTDTQYF. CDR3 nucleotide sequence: TGTGCCAGCAGCTTTAGGGGGAGCACAGATACGCAGTATTTT.

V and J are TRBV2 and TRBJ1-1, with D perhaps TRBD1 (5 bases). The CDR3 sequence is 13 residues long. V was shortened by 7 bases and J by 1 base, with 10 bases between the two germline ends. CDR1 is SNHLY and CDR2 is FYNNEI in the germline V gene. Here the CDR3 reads CASIRTGNTEAFF. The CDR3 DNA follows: TGTGCCAGCATCAGAACAGGGAACACTGAAGCTTTCTTT.

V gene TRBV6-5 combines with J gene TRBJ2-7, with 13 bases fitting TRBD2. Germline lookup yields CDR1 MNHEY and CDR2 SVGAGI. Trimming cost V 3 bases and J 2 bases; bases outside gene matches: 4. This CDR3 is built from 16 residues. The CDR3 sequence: CASSYRLAGGTYEQYF. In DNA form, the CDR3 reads TGTGCCAGCAGTTATCGACTAGCGGGGGGTACCTACGAGCAGTACTTC.

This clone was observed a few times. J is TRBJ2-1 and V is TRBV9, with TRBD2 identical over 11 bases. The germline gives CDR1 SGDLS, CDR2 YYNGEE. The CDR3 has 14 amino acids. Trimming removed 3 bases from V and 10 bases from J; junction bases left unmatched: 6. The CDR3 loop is CASSALAGEREQFF. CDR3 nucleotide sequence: TGTGCCAGCAGCGCACTAGCGGGAGAGAGGGAGCAGTTCTTC.

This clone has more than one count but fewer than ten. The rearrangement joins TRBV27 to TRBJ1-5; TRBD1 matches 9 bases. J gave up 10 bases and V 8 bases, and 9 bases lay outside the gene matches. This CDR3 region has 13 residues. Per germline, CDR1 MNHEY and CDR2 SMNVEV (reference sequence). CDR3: CASSGQGTSPQHF. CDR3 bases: TGTGCCAGCTCGGGACAGGGAACGTCCCCCCAGCATTTT.

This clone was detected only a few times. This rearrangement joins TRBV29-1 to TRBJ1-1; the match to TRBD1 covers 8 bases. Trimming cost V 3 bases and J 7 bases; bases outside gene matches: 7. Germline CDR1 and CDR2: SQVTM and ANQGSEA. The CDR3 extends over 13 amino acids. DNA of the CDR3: TGCAGCGTTGAGGGCAGGGGGCCTGATGAAGCTTTCTTT. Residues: CSVEGRGPDEAFF. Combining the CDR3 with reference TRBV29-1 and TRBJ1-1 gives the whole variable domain SAVISQKPSRDICQRGTSLTIQCQVDSQVTMMFWYRQQPGQSLTLIATANQGSEATYESGFVIDKFPISRPNLTFSTLTVSNMSPEDSSIYLCSVEGRGPDEAFFGQGTRLTVV.

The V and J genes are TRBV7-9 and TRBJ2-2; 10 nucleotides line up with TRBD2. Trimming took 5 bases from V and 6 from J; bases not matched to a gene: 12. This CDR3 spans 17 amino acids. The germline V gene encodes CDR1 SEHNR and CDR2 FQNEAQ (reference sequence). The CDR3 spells CASSPQQAGLASGELFF. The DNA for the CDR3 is TGTGCCAGCAGCCCCCAGCAGGCGGGACTAGCGTCCGGGGAGCTGTTTTTT.

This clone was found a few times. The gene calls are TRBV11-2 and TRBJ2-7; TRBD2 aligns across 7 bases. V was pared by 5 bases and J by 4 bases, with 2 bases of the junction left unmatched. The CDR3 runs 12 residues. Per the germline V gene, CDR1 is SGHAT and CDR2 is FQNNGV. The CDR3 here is CASSISGYEQYF. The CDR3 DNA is TGTGCCAGCAGCATTAGCGGGTACGAGCAGTACTTC.

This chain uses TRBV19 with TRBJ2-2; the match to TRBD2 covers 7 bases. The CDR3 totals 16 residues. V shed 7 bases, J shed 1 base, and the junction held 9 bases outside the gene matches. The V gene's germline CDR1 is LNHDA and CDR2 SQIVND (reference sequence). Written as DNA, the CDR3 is TGTGCCAGTAAAGATGGGAGGGTTGGGAACACCGGGGAGCTGTTTTTT. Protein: CASKDGRVGNTGELFF.

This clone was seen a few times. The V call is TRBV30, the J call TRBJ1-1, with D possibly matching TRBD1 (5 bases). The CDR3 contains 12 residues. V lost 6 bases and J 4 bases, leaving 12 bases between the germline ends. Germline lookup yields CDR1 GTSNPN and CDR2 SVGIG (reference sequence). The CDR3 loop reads CACGGEGTEAFF. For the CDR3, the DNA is TGTGCCTGCGGGGGAGAGGGCACTGAAGCTTTCTTT.

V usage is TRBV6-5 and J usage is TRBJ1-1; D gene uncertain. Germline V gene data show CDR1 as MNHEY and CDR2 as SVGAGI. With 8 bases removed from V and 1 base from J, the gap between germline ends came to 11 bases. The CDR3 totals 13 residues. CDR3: CASYLGENTEAFF. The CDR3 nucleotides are TGTGCCAGCTACCTCGGGGAGAACACTGAAGCTTTCTTT.

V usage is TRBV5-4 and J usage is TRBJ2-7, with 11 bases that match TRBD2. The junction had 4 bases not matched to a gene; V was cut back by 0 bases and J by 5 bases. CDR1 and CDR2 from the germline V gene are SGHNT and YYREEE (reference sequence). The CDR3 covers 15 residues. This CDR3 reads CASSLALAGGDEQYF. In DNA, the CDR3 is TGTGCCAGCAGCTTGGCGCTAGCGGGAGGCGACGAGCAGTACTTC.

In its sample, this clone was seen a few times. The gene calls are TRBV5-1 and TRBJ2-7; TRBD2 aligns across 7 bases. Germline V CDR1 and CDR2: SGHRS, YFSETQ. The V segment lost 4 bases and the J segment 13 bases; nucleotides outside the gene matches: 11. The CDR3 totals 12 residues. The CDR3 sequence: CASSLGGTSSYF. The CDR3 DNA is TGCGCCAGCAGCCTGGGGGGGACTTCCTCTTACTTC.

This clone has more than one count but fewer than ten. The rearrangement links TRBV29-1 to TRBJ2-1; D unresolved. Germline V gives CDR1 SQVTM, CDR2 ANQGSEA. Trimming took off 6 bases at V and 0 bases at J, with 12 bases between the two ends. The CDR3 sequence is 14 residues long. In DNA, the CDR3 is TGCAGCGTGAAACAGCTACTCTCCTACAATGAGCAGTTCTTC. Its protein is CSVKQLLSYNEQFF.

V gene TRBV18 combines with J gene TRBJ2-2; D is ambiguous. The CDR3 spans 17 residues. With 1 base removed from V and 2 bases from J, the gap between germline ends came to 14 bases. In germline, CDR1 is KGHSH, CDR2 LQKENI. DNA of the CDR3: TGTGCCAGCTCACCACTTTCTCTACTTTATAACACCGGGGAGCTGTTTTTT. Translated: CASSPLSLLYNTGELFF.

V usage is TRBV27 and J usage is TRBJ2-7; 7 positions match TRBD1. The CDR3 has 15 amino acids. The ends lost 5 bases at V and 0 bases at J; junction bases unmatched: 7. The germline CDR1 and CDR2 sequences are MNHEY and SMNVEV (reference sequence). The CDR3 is CASSADRINSYEQYF. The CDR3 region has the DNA TGTGCCAGCAGTGCGGACAGGATCAACTCCTACGAGCAGTACTTC.

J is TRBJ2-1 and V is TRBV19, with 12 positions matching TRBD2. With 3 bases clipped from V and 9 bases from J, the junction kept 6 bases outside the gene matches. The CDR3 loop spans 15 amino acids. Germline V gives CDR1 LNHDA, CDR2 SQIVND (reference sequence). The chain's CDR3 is CASSIHGTSGPEQFF. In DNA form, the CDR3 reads TGTGCCAGTAGTATCCACGGGACTAGCGGGCCTGAGCAGTTCTTC. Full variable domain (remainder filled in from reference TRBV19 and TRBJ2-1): DGGITQSPKYLFRKEGQNVTLSCEQNLNHDAMYWYRQDPGQGLRLIYYSQIVNDFQKGDIAEGYSVSREKKESFPLTVTSAQKNPTAFYLCASSIHGTSGPEQFFGPGTRLTVL.